The clone carrying this TCR beta chain was detected a few times. Its antigen is as yet unknown. These data originate in a study of T cells after yellow fever vaccination. General study results and limits: At around 95% for CD4 and approximately 88% for CD8, most primary-vaccination clones showed up again after the booster. Clonotypes shared by both compartments, CD4 and CD8, made up a small share. The secondary response was weaker, and its peak arrived faster, on day 5 versus 15.

Template switching with 5'RACE generated the TCR cDNA and added a universal primer site and UMIs. TCRdb redid the calling of the 5' RACE reads with MiXCR, one entry per CDR3 protein. The sample lists about 340,000 distinct CDR3 sequences; over 8% were seen once. Trimming left V 8 bases short and J 5 bases short, with 24 bases between. This CDR3 is 17 amino acids long. The germline V gene encodes CDR1 MNHEY and CDR2 SVGEGT. This TCR came from a young man who received the YFV17D yellow fever vaccine. The input for sequencing was PBMCs, taken on the day of the first yellow fever vaccination. The gene calls are TRBV6-2 or TRBV6-3 and TRBJ2-2, with D possibly being TRBD2 (5 bases). As DNA, the CDR3 is TGTGCCAGCCAAACCGGACCGGGATATACGAGGACCGGGGAGCTGTTTTTT. Encoded protein: CASQTGPGYTRTGELFF.